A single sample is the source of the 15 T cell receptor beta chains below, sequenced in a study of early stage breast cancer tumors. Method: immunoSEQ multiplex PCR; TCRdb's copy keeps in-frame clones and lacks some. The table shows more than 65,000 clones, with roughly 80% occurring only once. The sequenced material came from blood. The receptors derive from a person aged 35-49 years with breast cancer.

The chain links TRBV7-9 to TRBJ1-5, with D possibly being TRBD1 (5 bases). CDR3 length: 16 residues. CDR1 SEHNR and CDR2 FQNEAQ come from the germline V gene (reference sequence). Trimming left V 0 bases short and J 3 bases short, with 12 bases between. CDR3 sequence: CASSLALGGDNQPQHF. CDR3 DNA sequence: TGTGCCAGCAGCTTAGCCTTGGGGGGTGACAATCAGCCCCAGCATTTT.

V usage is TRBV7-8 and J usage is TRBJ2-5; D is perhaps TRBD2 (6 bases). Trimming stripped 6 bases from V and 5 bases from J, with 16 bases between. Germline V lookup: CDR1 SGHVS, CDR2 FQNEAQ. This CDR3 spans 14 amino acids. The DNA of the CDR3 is TGTGCCAGCAGAACTCCGGGACTGGCTGAGACCCAGTACTTC. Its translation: CASRTPGLAETQYF. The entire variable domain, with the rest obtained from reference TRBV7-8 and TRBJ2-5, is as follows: GAGVSQSPRYKVAKRGQDVALRCDPISGHVSLFWYQQALGQGPEFLTYFQNEAQLDKSGLPSDRFFAERPEGSVSTLKIQRTQQEDSAVYLCASRTPGLAETQYFGPGTRLLVL.

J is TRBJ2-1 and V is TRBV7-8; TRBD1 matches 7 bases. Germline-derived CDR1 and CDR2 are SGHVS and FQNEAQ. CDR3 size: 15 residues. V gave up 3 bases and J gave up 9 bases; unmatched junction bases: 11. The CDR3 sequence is CASSFASRQGGEQFF. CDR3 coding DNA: TGTGCCAGCAGCTTTGCCAGTCGACAGGGTGGTGAGCAGTTCTTC.

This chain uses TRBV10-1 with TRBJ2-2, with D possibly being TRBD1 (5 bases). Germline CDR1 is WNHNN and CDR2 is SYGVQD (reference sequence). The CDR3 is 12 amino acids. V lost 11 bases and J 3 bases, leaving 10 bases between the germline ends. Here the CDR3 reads CAAAGHTGELFF. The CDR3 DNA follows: TGCGCCGCGGCAGGGCACACCGGGGAGCTGTTTTTT.

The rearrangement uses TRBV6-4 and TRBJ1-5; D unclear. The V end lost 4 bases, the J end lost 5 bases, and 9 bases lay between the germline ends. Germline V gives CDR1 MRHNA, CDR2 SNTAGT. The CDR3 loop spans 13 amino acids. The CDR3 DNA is TGTGCCAGCAGTGCGAAGGCAGATCAGCCCCAGCATTTT. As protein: CASSAKADQPQHF.

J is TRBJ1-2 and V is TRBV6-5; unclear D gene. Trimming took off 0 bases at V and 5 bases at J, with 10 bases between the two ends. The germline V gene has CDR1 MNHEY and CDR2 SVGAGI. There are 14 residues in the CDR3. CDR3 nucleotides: TGTGCCAGCAGTTACTCAGCAGCCTCTTATGGCTACACCTTC. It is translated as CASSYSAASYGYTF.

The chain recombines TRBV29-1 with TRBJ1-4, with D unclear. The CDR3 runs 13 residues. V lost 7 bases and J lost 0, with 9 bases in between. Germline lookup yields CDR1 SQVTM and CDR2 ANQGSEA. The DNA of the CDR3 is TGCAGCGCCGTGGTATCAACTAATGAAAAACTGTTTTTT. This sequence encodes CSAVVSTNEKLFF.

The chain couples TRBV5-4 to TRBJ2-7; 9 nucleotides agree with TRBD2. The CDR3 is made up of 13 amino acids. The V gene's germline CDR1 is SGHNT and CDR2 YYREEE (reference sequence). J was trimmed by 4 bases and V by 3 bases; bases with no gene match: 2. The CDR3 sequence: CASSSGLAYEQYF. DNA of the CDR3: TGTGCCAGCAGCTCAGGACTAGCGTACGAGCAGTACTTC.

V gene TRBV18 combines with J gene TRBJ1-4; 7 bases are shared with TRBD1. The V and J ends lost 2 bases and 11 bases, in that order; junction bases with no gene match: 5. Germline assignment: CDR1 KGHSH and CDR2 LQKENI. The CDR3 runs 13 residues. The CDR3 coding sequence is TGTGCCAGCTCACCAGGGAACAGGGGCAAACTGTTTTTT. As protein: CASSPGNRGKLFF.

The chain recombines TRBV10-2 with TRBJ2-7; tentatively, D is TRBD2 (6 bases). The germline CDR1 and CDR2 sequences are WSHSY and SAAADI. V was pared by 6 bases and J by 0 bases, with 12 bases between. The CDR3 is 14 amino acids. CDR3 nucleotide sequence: TGCGCCAGCAGCGAGGCGGACTACTCCTACGAGCAGTACTTC. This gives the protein CASSEADYSYEQYF.

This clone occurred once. Written as DNA, the CDR3 is TGTGCCAGCAGTCCATGGGGGACAGGAACCTACGAGCAGTACTTC. Its protein is CASSPWGTGTYEQYF. The V gene is TRBV28, the J gene TRBJ2-7; 8 nucleotides align to TRBD1. The CDR3 has 15 amino acids. Trimming at V came to 5 bases and at J to 2 bases, leaving 8 bases not matched to a gene. Germline V gives CDR1 MDHEN, CDR2 SYDVKM.

The CDR3, as DNA: TGTGCCAGTAGCGGTCCGGGCGAACTCACAGATACGCAGTATTTT. This sequence encodes CASSGPGELTDTQYF. The chain uses TRBV19 and TRBJ2-3; no reliable D call. V shed 6 bases and J shed 2 bases, with 15 bases lying between them. CDR1 and CDR2 (germline): LNHDA, SQIVND (reference sequence). The CDR3 has 15 residues.

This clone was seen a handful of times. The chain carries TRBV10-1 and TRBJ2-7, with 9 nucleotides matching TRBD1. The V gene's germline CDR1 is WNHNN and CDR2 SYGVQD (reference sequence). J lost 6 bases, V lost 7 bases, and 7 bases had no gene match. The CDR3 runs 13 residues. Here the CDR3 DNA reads TGCGCCAGCAACCCGGGACAGGGCACCGAGCAGTACTTC. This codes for CASNPGQGTEQYF.

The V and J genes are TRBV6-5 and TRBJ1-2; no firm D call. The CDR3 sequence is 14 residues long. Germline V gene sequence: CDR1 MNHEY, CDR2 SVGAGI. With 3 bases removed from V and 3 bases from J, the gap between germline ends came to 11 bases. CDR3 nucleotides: TGTGCCAGCAGTTATGATGGGCCCGACTATGGCTACACCTTC. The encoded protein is CASSYDGPDYGYTF.

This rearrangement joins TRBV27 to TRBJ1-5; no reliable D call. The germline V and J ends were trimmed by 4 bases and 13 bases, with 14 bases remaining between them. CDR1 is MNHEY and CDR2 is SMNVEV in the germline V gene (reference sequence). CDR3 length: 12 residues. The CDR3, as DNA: TGTGCCAGCAGTTCCCGCACGGGTGAACAGCATTTT. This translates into CASSSRTGEQHF.